The 12 T cell receptor beta chains given below trace back to one sample, sequenced in a study of CD8+ T cells in alopecia areata. Reverse transcription of extracted RNA yielded cDNA, which provided the sequencing template. This table comes from immunoSEQ multiplex PCR, and its TCRdb copy is limited to in-frame clones, with some not included. The repertoire includes a few hundred thousand clones, 65% to 70% of them detected once, and roughly 1.2% sits in the top ten. The input for sequencing was CD4+ T cells sorted from blood, taken at week 0. These receptors were taken from a human donor with alopecia areata.

This rearrangement joins TRBV29-1 to TRBJ2-7; TRBD2 might be the D (6 bases). This CDR3 region has 12 residues. Germline-derived CDR1 and CDR2 are SQVTM and ANQGSEA. V lost 7 bases and J 4 bases, leaving 14 bases between the germline ends. The CDR3 region is CSAQGGGYEQYF. The CDR3 coding sequence is TGCAGCGCCCAGGGTGGGGGGTACGAGCAGTACTTC.

This clone showed up just a few times. The chain combines TRBV5-1 with TRBJ2-3; the match to TRBD1 covers 7 bases. CDR3 length equals 15 residues. Germline assignment: CDR1 SGHRS and CDR2 YFSETQ. With 4 bases clipped from V and 3 bases from J, the junction kept 8 bases outside the gene matches. CDR3 loop: CASSPGQPGTDTQYF. The CDR3 coding sequence is TGCGCCAGCAGCCCGGGACAGCCCGGGACAGATACGCAGTATTTT.

This sequence joins TRBV30 and TRBJ2-1; D is unclear. The CDR3 consists of 13 residues. Per the germline V gene, CDR1 is GTSNPN and CDR2 is SVGIG (reference sequence). The V end lost 4 bases, the J end lost 9 bases, and 16 bases lay between the germline ends. CDR3 residues: CAWNTVVFREQFF. As DNA, the CDR3 is TGTGCCTGGAATACAGTAGTCTTCCGTGAGCAGTTCTTC.

This chain connects TRBV7-9 to TRBJ2-7; 9 positions agree with TRBD1. V shed 5 bases, J shed 6 bases, and the junction held 8 bases outside the gene matches. This CDR3 comprises 14 residues. Germline CDR1 reads SEHNR; CDR2 reads FQNEAQ (reference sequence). CDR3 nucleotide sequence: TGTGCCAGCAGCCTATCGGGACAGGGCTTCGAGCAGTACTTC. Translation: CASSLSGQGFEQYF.

The chain is built from TRBV30 and TRBJ1-2; 7 positions agree with TRBD1. V shed 2 bases and J 14 bases; nucleotides not matched to a gene: 14. Per germline, CDR1 GTSNPN and CDR2 SVGIG (reference sequence). The CDR3 consists of 13 residues. This CDR3 reads CAWSSARGRDKTF. In nucleotides, the CDR3 is TGTGCCTGGAGTAGTGCCAGGGGGAGAGATAAGACCTTC.

This clone appeared a few times. The V and J genes are TRBV6-5 and TRBJ2-7; no firm D call. CDR1 MNHEY and CDR2 SVGAGI come from the germline V gene. V lost 7 bases and J 0 bases, leaving 16 bases between the germline ends. This CDR3 region has 15 residues. In DNA, the CDR3 is TGTGCCAGCACCCCAGCCGGGCCAGGCTCCTACGAGCAGTACTTC. The encoded protein is CASTPAGPGSYEQYF.

Only one count was recorded for this clone. The V and J genes are TRBV29-1 and TRBJ1-2; 8 nucleotides align to TRBD1. Germline loops: CDR1 SQVTM, CDR2 ANQGSEA. The V segment lost 7 bases and the J segment 2 bases; nucleotides outside the gene matches: 6. The CDR3 sequence is 13 residues long. The CDR3 coding sequence is TGCAGCGGCAGCCGGGACAGGAACTATGGCTACACCTTC. Translated: CSGSRDRNYGYTF.

This chain links TRBV30 with TRBJ1-2; 9 bases line up with TRBD1. Germline-derived CDR1 and CDR2 are GTSNPN and SVGIG (reference sequence). The CDR3 is 14 amino acids. Trimming took 5 bases from V and 5 from J; bases not matched to a gene: 9. CDR3 loop: CAWSQGAVGYGYTF. CDR3 in DNA: TGTGCCTGGTCACAGGGGGCCGTTGGGTATGGCTACACCTTC.

This clone was observed a handful of times. This chain joins TRBV14 and TRBJ2-1, with D maybe TRBD2 (5 bases). The V end lost 3 bases, the J end lost 10 bases, and 13 bases lay between the germline ends. CDR3 length equals 13 residues. From germline, CDR1 is SGHDN and CDR2 FVKESK. CDR3 bases: TGTGCCAGCAGCCATCTCACGAGGGTAGAGCAGTTCTTC. Its translation is CASSHLTRVEQFF.

This clone was detected ten times or more. This sequence joins TRBV6-6 and TRBJ2-1; 7 bases map to TRBD2. Trimming cost V 9 bases and J 2 bases; bases outside gene matches: 7. Germline V gene lookup returns CDR1 MNHNY and CDR2 SVGAGI (reference sequence). The CDR3 consists of 14 residues. CDR3 loop: CASEAGTTYNEQFF. In nucleotides, the CDR3 is TGTGCCAGTGAAGCGGGGACCACCTACAATGAGCAGTTCTTC.

This clone has only a few counts. The identical CDR3 is also encoded by other nucleotide sequences in the sample. V and J are TRBV29-1 and TRBJ1-2; D might be TRBD1 (5 bases). This CDR3 has 12 amino acids. Trimming pared 4 bases from V and 4 bases from J, leaving 10 bases between. From germline, CDR1 is SQVTM and CDR2 ANQGSEA. CDR3 coding DNA: TGCAGCGTTGGCGGGGGAGGCTATGGCTACACCTTC. Its translation is CSVGGGGYGYTF. The entire variable domain, with the rest obtained from reference TRBV29-1 and TRBJ1-2, is as follows: SAVISQKPSRDICQRGTSLTIQCQVDSQVTMMFWYRQQPGQSLTLIATANQGSEATYESGFVIDKFPISRPNLTFSTLTVSNMSPEDSSIYLCSVGGGGYGYTFGSGTRLTVV.

This clone was counted a single time. V is TRBV15 and J is TRBJ2-7; D possibly corresponds to TRBD2 (6 bases). Germline values: CDR1 LNHNV, CDR2 YYDKDF (reference sequence). The CDR3 spans 16 residues. Between the trimmed V and J ends, which lost 4 bases and 3 bases, there was a span of 19 bases. The CDR3 protein is CATSKDTALGGYEQYF. DNA of the CDR3: TGTGCCACCAGCAAAGATACCGCCCTGGGGGGCTACGAGCAGTACTTC.